Below, 14 T cell receptor beta chains from the same sample are listed, as sequenced in a study of blood T cell repertoires in COVID-19. Data came from immunoSEQ multiplex PCR; TCRdb stores just in-frame clones and leaves some out. The sample holds 250,000 to 350,000 clones, 70% to 90% seen once. The specimen was peripheral blood. These receptors were obtained from a man aged 18 to 29 who had recovered from COVID-19.

The CDR3 reads CASSSEPTETQYF. The CDR3 nucleotides are TGTGCCAGCAGCTCAGAACCCACAGAGACCCAGTACTTC. The rearrangement links TRBV7-9 to TRBJ2-5; D gene unclear. CDR3 length equals 13 residues. CDR1 is SEHNR and CDR2 is FQNEAQ in the germline V gene (reference sequence). Trimming took off 4 bases at V and 4 bases at J, with 10 bases between the two ends.

This chain joins TRBV7-3 and TRBJ2-2; 7 bases map to TRBD1. The CDR3 is 15 residues long. Germline V gives CDR1 SGHTA, CDR2 FQGTGA. With V trimmed by 5 bases and J by 1 base, 4 bases remained unmatched. The CDR3 reads CASSTGQLNTGELFF. The CDR3, as DNA: TGTGCCAGCAGCACGGGACAGCTGAACACCGGGGAGCTGTTTTTT.

This clone was recorded a few times. The chain combines TRBV6-5 with TRBJ1-6, with a tentative D call TRBD1 (6 bases). The CDR3 runs to 15 residues. Germline loops: CDR1 MNHEY, CDR2 SVGAGI. The V end was cut by 6 bases, the J end by 2 bases, with 11 bases between. CDR3 protein: CASSGQGTYNSPLHF. The CDR3, as DNA: TGTGCCAGCAGCGGCCAGGGGACCTATAATTCACCCCTCCACTTT.

J is TRBJ1-1 and V is TRBV27; 7 bases agree with TRBD1. J was trimmed by 4 bases and V by 3 bases; bases with no gene match: 8. The germline CDR1 and CDR2 sequences are MNHEY and SMNVEV (reference sequence). This CDR3 contains 15 residues. The CDR3 DNA is TGTGCCAGCAGTTTTTCAGTGACAGGGAGCACTGAAGCTTTCTTT. As protein: CASSFSVTGSTEAFF.

The J gene is TRBJ1-1, the V gene TRBV3-1 (or the pseudogene TRBV3-2); 10 nucleotides align to TRBD1. With V trimmed by 5 bases and J by 2 bases, 5 bases remained unmatched. This CDR3 is 15 amino acids long. Looked up from germline, CDR1 is LGHDT and CDR2 is YNNKEL (reference sequence). This chain's CDR3 is CASSNPTGGNTEAFF. The CDR3, as DNA: TGTGCCAGCAGCAACCCGACAGGGGGCAACACTGAAGCTTTCTTT.

The chain recombines TRBV19 with TRBJ2-1; 7 nucleotides agree with TRBD2. CDR3 length equals 14 residues. CDR1 and CDR2 from the germline V gene are LNHDA and SQIVND (reference sequence). The J segment lost 4 bases and the V segment lost 5 bases, leaving 5 bases of the junction unmatched. This CDR3 is CASSPGAGYNEQFF. Here the CDR3 DNA reads TGTGCCAGTAGTCCCGGAGCGGGGTACAATGAGCAGTTCTTC.

To note about this clone: One junction end does not reproduce the germline sequence, and a read error may be involved. The chain combines TRBV7-7 with TRBJ2-5; TRBD2 aligns across 7 bases. This CDR3 is built from 15 residues. The V gene's germline CDR1 is SSHAT and CDR2 FNYEAQ (reference sequence). The CDR3 sequence is CASSTLRGGVETQYF. The CDR3 DNA follows: TGTGCTAGCAGCACCCTACGGGGAGGGGTCGAGACCCAGTACTTC.

CDR3 in DNA: TGCGCCAGCAGCTTGGAGGGACAGGGGGCGCTTTTGACTGAAGCTTTCTTT. It codes for CASSLEGQGALLTEAFF. This rearrangement joins TRBV5-1 to TRBJ1-1; TRBD1 aligns across 12 bases. The CDR3 consists of 17 residues. V lost 0 bases and J lost 5; bases outside the gene matches: 8. Germline-derived CDR1 and CDR2 are SGHRS and YFSETQ.

The rearrangement uses TRBV2 and TRBJ1-1; D perhaps matches TRBD1 (5 bases). Between the trimmed V and J ends, which lost 8 bases and 1 base, there was a span of 11 bases. Germline values: CDR1 SNHLY, CDR2 FYNNEI. The CDR3 runs 13 residues. CDR3 residues: CASSGGTNTEAFF. The CDR3 DNA follows: TGTGCCAGCTCCGGGGGGACGAACACTGAAGCTTTCTTT.

The genes are TRBV5-4 and TRBJ1-4; D possibly corresponds to TRBD1 (6 bases). CDR1 and CDR2 (germline): SGHNT, YYREEE (reference sequence). The V end was cut by 3 bases, the J end by 6 bases, with 15 bases between. This CDR3 is 15 amino acids long. CDR3 loop: CASSYAQGSDEKLFF. The CDR3 DNA reads TGTGCCAGCAGCTACGCACAGGGATCGGATGAAAAACTGTTTTTT.

The rearrangement links TRBV7-9 to TRBJ2-7, with D tentatively TRBD1 (6 bases). This CDR3 has 15 amino acids. The germline CDR1 and CDR2 sequences are SEHNR and FQNEAQ (reference sequence). Trimming cost V 5 bases and J 3 bases, with 17 bases left between them. As DNA, the CDR3 is TGTGCCAGCAGCATCCTGGAAGGGACATACTACGAGCAGTACTTC. Residues: CASSILEGTYYEQYF.

The chain combines TRBV7-3 with TRBJ2-2; 9 nucleotides line up with TRBD1. Germline V gene lookup returns CDR1 SGHTA and CDR2 FQGTGA. The CDR3 has 17 residues. After removal of 4 bases from V and 4 bases from J, the junction contained 10 bases not matched to a gene. The DNA for the CDR3 is TGTGCCAGCAGCTCTTTCACCGGGACAGGGTTCACCGGGGAGCTGTTTTTT. This translates into CASSSFTGTGFTGELFF.

Comment on this clone: At one of its ends the junction is not consistent with the germline gene, which may arise from a read error. The chain is built from TRBV19 and TRBJ1-3; 9 bases are a match to TRBD1. The CDR3 is 13 amino acids. CDR1 and CDR2 from the germline V gene are LNHDA and SQIVND (reference sequence). CDR3 sequence (DNA): TGTGCCAGCAGTACGGGACAGGGCTACACCATATATTTT. Protein: CASSTGQGYTIYF.

The chain joins TRBV9 to TRBJ2-2; D gene ambiguous. Per the germline V gene, CDR1 is SGDLS and CDR2 is YYNGEE. V lost 4 bases and J 5 bases, leaving 12 bases between the germline ends. The CDR3 consists of 14 residues. CDR3 sequence reads: CASSPGGPTGELFF. The CDR3 nucleotides are TGTGCCAGCAGCCCCGGTGGGCCAACCGGGGAGCTGTTTTTT. Filled out from reference TRBV9 and TRBJ2-2, the complete variable domain reads DSGVTQTPKHLITATGQRVTLRCSPRSGDLSVYWYQQSLDQGLQFLIQYYNGEERAKGNILERFSAQQFPDLHSELNLSSLELGDSALYFCASSPGGPTGELFFGEGSRLTVL.